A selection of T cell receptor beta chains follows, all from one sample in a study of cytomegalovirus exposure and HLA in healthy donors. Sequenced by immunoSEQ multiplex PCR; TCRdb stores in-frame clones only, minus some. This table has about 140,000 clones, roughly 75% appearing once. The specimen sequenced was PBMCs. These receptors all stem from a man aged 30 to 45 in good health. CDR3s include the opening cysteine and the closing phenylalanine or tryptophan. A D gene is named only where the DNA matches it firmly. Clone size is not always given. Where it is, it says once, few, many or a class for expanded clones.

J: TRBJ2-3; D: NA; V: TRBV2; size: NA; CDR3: CASIFPSGSGADTQYF; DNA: TGTGCCAGCATTTTTCCTAGCGGATCAGGGGCAGATACGCAGTATTTT
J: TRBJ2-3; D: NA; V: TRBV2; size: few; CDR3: CASRALTDTQYF; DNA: TGTGCCAGCAGAGCACTCACAGATACGCAGTATTTT
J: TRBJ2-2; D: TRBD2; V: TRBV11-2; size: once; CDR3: CASSGLAEPLGELFF; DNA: TGTGCCAGCAGTGGACTAGCGGAGCCCCTCGGGGAGCTGTTTTTT
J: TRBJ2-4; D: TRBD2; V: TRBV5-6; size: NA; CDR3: CASSLVGTSSANIQYF; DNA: TGTGCCAGCAGCCTAGTCGGGACTAGTAGTGCGAACATTCAGTACTTC
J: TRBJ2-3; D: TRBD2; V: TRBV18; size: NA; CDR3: CASSPRGLAGGPDTQYF; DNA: TGTGCCAGCTCACCACGGGGACTAGCGGGAGGACCAGATACGCAGTATTTT
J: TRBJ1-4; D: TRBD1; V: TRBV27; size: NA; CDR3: CASSPRQGWWTATNEKLFF; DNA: TGTGCCAGCAGTCCCCGACAGGGGTGGTGGACGGCAACTAATGAAAAACTGTTTTTT
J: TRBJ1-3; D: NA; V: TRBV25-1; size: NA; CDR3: CASSEFGWGGNSGNTIYF; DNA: TGTGCCAGCAGTGAATTTGGGTGGGGCGGAAACTCTGGAAACACCATATATTTT
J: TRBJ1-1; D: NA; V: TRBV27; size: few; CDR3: CASSLYPRVNTEAFF; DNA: TGTGCCAGCAGTTTATACCCCAGGGTGAACACTGAAGCTTTCTTT
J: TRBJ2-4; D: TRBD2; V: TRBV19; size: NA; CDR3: CASLGTSGSGAKNIQYF; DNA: TGTGCCAGTTTGGGGACTAGCGGGAGTGGGGCCAAAAACATTCAGTACTTC
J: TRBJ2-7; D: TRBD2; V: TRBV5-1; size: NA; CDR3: CASRDSGSVSSGQYF; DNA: TGCGCCAGCCGCGATAGCGGGAGCGTGTCTAGCGGGCAGTACTTC
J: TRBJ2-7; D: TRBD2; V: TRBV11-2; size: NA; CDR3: CASSTGLAGVGEQYF; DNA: TGTGCCAGCAGCACGGGACTAGCGGGAGTAGGCGAGCAGTACTTC
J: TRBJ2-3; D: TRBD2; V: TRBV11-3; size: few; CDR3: CASSEGLAGAGDTQYF; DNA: TGTGCCAGCAGCGAGGGACTAGCGGGAGCAGGTGATACGCAGTATTTT
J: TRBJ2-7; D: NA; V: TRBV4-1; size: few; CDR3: CASSQVGGSREQYF; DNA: TGCGCCAGCAGCCAAGTGGGGGGTTCCAGGGAGCAGTACTTC
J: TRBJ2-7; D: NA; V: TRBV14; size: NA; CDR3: CASSHNRGGAYEQYF; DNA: TGTGCCAGCAGCCATAACAGGGGGGGGGCCTACGAGCAGTACTTC
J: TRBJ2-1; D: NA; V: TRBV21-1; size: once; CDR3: CASRKGYSGWRAIEQFF; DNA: TGTGCCAGCAGGAAGGGTTATAGCGGGTGGAGGGCTATTGAGCAGTTCTTC
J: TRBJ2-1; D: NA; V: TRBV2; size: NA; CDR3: CASITTGNEQFF; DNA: TGTGCCAGCATTACCACAGGGAATGAGCAGTTCTTC
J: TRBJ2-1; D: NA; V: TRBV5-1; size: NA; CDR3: CASSLLTSDNEQFF; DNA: TGCGCCAGCAGCTTGCTAACTTCTGACAATGAGCAGTTCTTC
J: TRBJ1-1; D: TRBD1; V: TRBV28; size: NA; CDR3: CASSLSGTGFGTEAFF; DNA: TGTGCCAGCAGTTTATCCGGGACAGGGTTCGGCACTGAAGCTTTCTTT
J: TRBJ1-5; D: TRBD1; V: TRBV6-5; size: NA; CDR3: CASTQDRAGNQPQHF; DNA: TGTGCCAGCACCCAAGACAGGGCGGGCAATCAGCCCCAGCATTTT
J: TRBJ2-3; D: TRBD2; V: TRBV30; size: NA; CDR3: CAWRDLAGAITQYF; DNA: TGTGCCTGGAGGGATCTAGCGGGAGCTATAACGCAGTATTTT
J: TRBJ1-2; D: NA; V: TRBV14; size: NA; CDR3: CASSQQGSYGYTF; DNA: TGTGCCAGCAGCCAACAGGGGAGCTATGGCTACACCTTC
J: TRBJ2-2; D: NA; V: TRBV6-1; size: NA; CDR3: CASWPGDTNTGELFF; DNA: TGTGCCAGCTGGCCTGGGGACACCAACACCGGGGAGCTGTTTTTT
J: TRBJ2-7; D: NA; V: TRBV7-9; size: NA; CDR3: CSSSPRSPYEQYF; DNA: TGTTCCAGCAGCCCCCGGTCCCCTTACGAGCAGTACTTC
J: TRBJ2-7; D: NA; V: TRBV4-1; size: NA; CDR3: CASSQDWRASYEQYF; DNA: TGCGCCAGCAGCCAAGATTGGAGGGCATCCTACGAGCAGTACTTC
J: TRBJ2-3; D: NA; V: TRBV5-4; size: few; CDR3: CASSPPSTDTQYF; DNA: TGTGCCAGCAGCCCCCCTAGCACAGATACGCAGTATTTT
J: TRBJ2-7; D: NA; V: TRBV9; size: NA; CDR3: CASSVEGGGNEQYF; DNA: TGTGCCAGCAGCGTAGAAGGTGGGGGGAACGAGCAGTACTTC
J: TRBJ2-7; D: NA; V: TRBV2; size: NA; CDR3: CASRYRERLEQYF; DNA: TGTGCCAGCAGGTACCGGGAGAGGCTCGAGCAGTACTTC
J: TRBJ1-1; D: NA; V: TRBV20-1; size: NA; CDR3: CASGAEAFF; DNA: TGCGCTAGCGGGGCTGAAGCTTTCTTT
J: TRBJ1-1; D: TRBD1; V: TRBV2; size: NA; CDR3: CASSGDRKAFF; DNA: TGTGCCAGCAGTGGGGACAGGAAGGCTTTCTTT
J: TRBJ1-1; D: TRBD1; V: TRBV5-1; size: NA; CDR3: CASSLRTGRTEAFF; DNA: TGCGCCAGCAGCCTCCGGACAGGGAGGACTGAAGCTTTCTTT
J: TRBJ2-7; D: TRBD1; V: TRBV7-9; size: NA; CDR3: CSSSISGQRYEQYF; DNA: TGTTCCAGCAGCATATCGGGACAGAGGTACGAGCAGTACTTC
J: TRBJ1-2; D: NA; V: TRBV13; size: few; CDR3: CASSFVSYGYTF; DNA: TGTGCCAGCAGCTTTGTTAGCTATGGCTACACCTTC
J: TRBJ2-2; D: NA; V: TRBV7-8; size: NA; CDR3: CASSLRRGANTGELFF; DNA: TGTGCCAGCAGCTTACGGCGCGGGGCGAACACCGGGGAGCTGTTTTTT
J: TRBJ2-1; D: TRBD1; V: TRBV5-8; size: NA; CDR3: CASSLGTGAAVRYNEQFF; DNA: TGTGCCAGCAGCTTGGGGACAGGGGCCGCGGTCAGATACAATGAGCAGTTCTTC
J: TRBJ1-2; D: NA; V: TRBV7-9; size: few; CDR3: CSSSPGTNGYTF; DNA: TGTTCCAGCAGCCCCGGGACAAATGGCTACACCTTC
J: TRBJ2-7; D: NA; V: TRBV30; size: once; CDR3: CAWSVRTETTYEQYF; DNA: TGTGCCTGGAGTGTACGGACAGAAACTACCTACGAGCAGTACTTC
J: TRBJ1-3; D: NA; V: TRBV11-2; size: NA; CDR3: CASSLAAQGNTIYF; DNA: TGTGCCAGCAGCTTAGCGGCACAGGGCAACACCATATATTTT